A selection of T cell receptor beta chains follows, all from one sample in a study of blood T cell repertoires in COVID-19. TCRdb keeps only in-frame clones here, not all; method: immunoSEQ multiplex PCR. The repertoire holds 130,000 to 150,000 clones, with roughly 80% as singletons. Sample: PBMCs or T cells enriched from blood (not recorded which). The receptors were sampled from a man aged 50 to 59 who had recovered from COVID-19. Both conserved end residues are trimmed from each CDR3. Clone size is stated in some rows and not others, as once, few, many or a class when expanded.

abundance: -; j_gene: TRBJ2-5; v_gene: TRBV10-3; CDR3aa: AKRGTQY
abundance: -; j_gene: TRBJ2-1; v_gene: TRBV19; CDR3aa: ASSRASGGVEQF
abundance: -; j_gene: TRBJ2-3; v_gene: TRBV7-3; CDR3aa: ASSLYAGQGDADTQY
abundance: -; j_gene: TRBJ1-1; v_gene: TRBV11-2; CDR3aa: ASSSVTGPMNTEAF
abundance: -; j_gene: TRBJ1-5; v_gene: TRBV7-2; CDR3aa: ASSSGQGPFNNQPQH
abundance: few; j_gene: TRBJ2-7; v_gene: TRBV28; CDR3aa: ASSPTNRDEQY
abundance: -; j_gene: TRBJ2-7; v_gene: TRBV11-3; CDR3aa: ASSKDSHSYEQY
abundance: -; j_gene: TRBJ1-1; v_gene: TRBV30; CDR3aa: AWDRTGGATEAF
abundance: -; j_gene: TRBJ2-1; v_gene: TRBV5-1; CDR3aa: ASSLVGGRGNEQF
abundance: -; j_gene: TRBJ2-2; v_gene: TRBV7-2; CDR3aa: ASSFWGGRNTGELF
abundance: -; j_gene: TRBJ2-7; v_gene: TRBV3-1/TRBV3-2; CDR3aa: ASTHSPRTESYEQY
abundance: once; j_gene: TRBJ1-1; v_gene: TRBV12-5; CDR3aa: ASGQGLNTEAF
abundance: -; j_gene: TRBJ2-5; v_gene: TRBV7-2; CDR3aa: ATLGPTGSQETQY
abundance: -; j_gene: TRBJ2-3; v_gene: TRBV6-5; CDR3aa: ASRTRGEGDTQY
abundance: few; j_gene: TRBJ1-4; v_gene: TRBV6-5; CDR3aa: ASRGPNEKLF
abundance: -; j_gene: TRBJ2-5; v_gene: TRBV5-1; CDR3aa: ASSLATSGGAGETQY
abundance: -; j_gene: TRBJ2-4; v_gene: TRBV12-3/TRBV12-4; CDR3aa: ASSYREVQY
abundance: many; j_gene: TRBJ1-5; v_gene: TRBV6-5; CDR3aa: ASSSRDTSQH
abundance: once; j_gene: TRBJ2-7; v_gene: TRBV5-1; CDR3aa: ASSLDSQGVGEQY
abundance: -; j_gene: TRBJ1-2; v_gene: TRBV19; CDR3aa: ASSIDRRQGLDGYT
abundance: -; j_gene: TRBJ1-1; v_gene: TRBV11-2; CDR3aa: ASSSGTGVRAF
abundance: -; j_gene: TRBJ2-7; v_gene: TRBV5-5; CDR3aa: ASSRDRPSSYEQY
abundance: -; j_gene: TRBJ1-2; v_gene: TRBV15; CDR3aa: ATSRDREAYGYT
abundance: -; j_gene: TRBJ1-1; v_gene: TRBV5-5; CDR3aa: ASSLAGDTEAF
abundance: -; j_gene: TRBJ2-7; v_gene: TRBV11-2; CDR3aa: ASSGAILGGEQY
abundance: -; j_gene: TRBJ1-5; v_gene: TRBV7-2; CDR3aa: ASSFDRGLQPQH
abundance: -; j_gene: TRBJ1-3; v_gene: TRBV9; CDR3aa: ASSVGHQGLGNTIY
abundance: -; j_gene: TRBJ1-1; v_gene: TRBV18; CDR3aa: ASSPPRDSPTEAF
abundance: once; j_gene: TRBJ2-7; v_gene: TRBV11-2; CDR3aa: ASSLVVAVSYEQY
abundance: -; j_gene: TRBJ1-1; v_gene: TRBV9; CDR3aa: ASSAQTGFFTEAF
abundance: -; j_gene: TRBJ2-6; v_gene: TRBV28; CDR3aa: ASGDMSHSGANVLT
abundance: -; j_gene: TRBJ1-2; v_gene: TRBV7-9; CDR3aa: ASSPSGGQGYNGYT
abundance: -; j_gene: TRBJ1-4; v_gene: TRBV9; CDR3aa: ASSGQGATNEKLF
abundance: -; j_gene: TRBJ2-7; v_gene: TRBV7-2; CDR3aa: ATKPGLSSYEQY
abundance: -; j_gene: TRBJ1-1; v_gene: TRBV6-5; CDR3aa: ASSYDRGDTEAF
abundance: once; j_gene: TRBJ2-7; v_gene: TRBV7-3; CDR3aa: ASSPELAGRAEQY
abundance: -; j_gene: TRBJ1-2; v_gene: TRBV15; CDR3aa: ATSSRGSTTPLHGYT
abundance: -; j_gene: TRBJ1-5; v_gene: TRBV6-2/TRBV6-3; CDR3aa: ASSYGGGGTWH
abundance: few; j_gene: TRBJ1-5; v_gene: TRBV19; CDR3aa: ASSIGQTSNQPQH
abundance: once; j_gene: TRBJ2-5; v_gene: TRBV3-1/TRBV3-2; CDR3aa: ASSQDGLASEEETQY
abundance: -; j_gene: TRBJ1-4; v_gene: TRBV7-2; CDR3aa: ASSEGGSNEKLF
abundance: once; j_gene: TRBJ2-7; v_gene: TRBV18; CDR3aa: ASSPQGGSTRDEQY
abundance: once; j_gene: TRBJ1-4; v_gene: TRBV10-1; CDR3aa: ASIFSVYATNEKLF
abundance: -; j_gene: TRBJ1-5; v_gene: TRBV28; CDR3aa: ASRDSDSNQPQH
abundance: -; j_gene: TRBJ1-1; v_gene: TRBV18; CDR3aa: ASSSGQRSSTEAF
abundance: -; j_gene: TRBJ2-3; v_gene: TRBV7-9; CDR3aa: ASSLQEDTQY
abundance: -; j_gene: TRBJ1-5; v_gene: TRBV28; CDR3aa: ASSLLGEGNQPQH